These 9 T cell receptor beta chains were all obtained from the same sample, sequenced in a study of T-cell memory formation after mild COVID-19. TCRdb analysed the 5' RACE reads with MiXCR anew, one entry per CDR3 protein. Seen here are approximately 350,000 distinct CDR3 sequences, 10% to 15% observed once, and the top ten hold over 20%. Sequencing used PBMCs or a T cell subset sorted from them (not recorded which). The source of these receptors is a man aged 18-30 years who had mild COVID-19 (a few samples of this study predate the infection). Cell type and time point are not known.

The chain recombines TRBV9 with TRBJ2-1, with D possibly being TRBD1 or TRBD2 (6 bases each). This CDR3 has 17 amino acids. Germline loops: CDR1 SGDLS, CDR2 YYNGEE. V was pared by 0 bases and J by 1 base, with 14 bases between. The CDR3 here is CASSVVSRGPSYNEQFF. The CDR3 nucleotides read TGTGCCAGCAGCGTAGTGTCACGGGGGCCTTCCTACAATGAGCAGTTCTTC.

The V gene is TRBV9, the J gene TRBJ2-7; TRBD1 or TRBD2 may be the D gene (5 bases each). Between the trimmed V and J ends, which lost 5 bases and 6 bases, there was a span of 21 bases. Germline CDR1 is SGDLS and CDR2 is YYNGEE. The CDR3 spans 15 residues. The CDR3 loop reads CASSPTGTHASEQYF. As DNA, the CDR3 is TGTGCCAGCAGTCCGACCGGGACGCATGCTTCCGAGCAGTACTTC.

This clonotype was seen only a few times. The chain couples TRBV7-7 to TRBJ2-5; D is possibly TRBD2 (6 bases). The CDR3 runs 13 residues. With 0 bases removed from V and 6 bases from J, the gap between germline ends came to 8 bases. Germline CDR1 and CDR2: SSHAT and FNYEAQ (reference sequence). The CDR3 bases are TGTGCCAGCAGCTTAGCGGGGGGTCAGACCCAGTACTTC. Protein product: CASSLAGGQTQYF.

The chain is built from TRBV29-1 and TRBJ2-1; 11 bases are shared with TRBD1. This CDR3 has 13 amino acids. Germline-derived CDR1 and CDR2 are SQVTM and ANQGSEA. V lost 7 bases to trimming and J lost 5 bases; unmatched junction nucleotides: 4. CDR3 sequence (DNA): TGCAGCGGCGGGACAGGGGGTGACAATGAGCAGTTCTTC. It is translated as CSGGTGGDNEQFF.

This clonotype showed up just a few times. The J gene is TRBJ2-7, the V gene TRBV2; D gene uncertain. Trimming left V 7 bases short and J 3 bases short, with 13 bases between. This CDR3 spans 13 amino acids. The germline gives CDR1 SNHLY, CDR2 FYNNEI. The CDR3 protein is CASTAKWSYEQYV. The CDR3 DNA follows: TGTGCCAGCACCGCAAAATGGAGCTACGAGCAGTACGTC.

This clonotype was counted only a few times. The chain links TRBV4-1 to TRBJ2-5, with 9 bases lining up with TRBD2. CDR3 length: 17 amino acids. Germline CDR1 and CDR2: MGHRA and YSYEKL. After removal of 0 bases from V and 5 bases from J, the junction contained 10 bases not matched to a gene. Here the CDR3 reads CASSQDSRRGGLETQYF. The CDR3 DNA follows: TGCGCCAGCAGCCAAGATTCACGGCGGGGGGGCCTGGAGACCCAGTACTTC.

This clonotype was detected only a few times. The rearrangement joins TRBV12-3 or TRBV12-4 to TRBJ2-3; D not resolved. This CDR3 is 10 amino acids long. Between the trimmed V and J ends, which lost 5 bases and 7 bases, there was a span of 4 bases. CDR3: CASSSNTQYF. CDR3 DNA: TGTGCCAGCAGTAGTAATACGCAGTATTTT.

The chain carries TRBV20-1 and TRBJ2-4; D perhaps matches TRBD2 (6 bases). V lost 6 bases to trimming and J lost 3 bases, with 12 bases between them. The CDR3 consists of 13 residues. Germline V gene lookup returns CDR1 DFQATT and CDR2 SNEGSKA (reference sequence). The CDR3 is CSARGLRKNIQYF. For the CDR3, the DNA is TGCAGTGCAAGGGGACTTCGCAAAAACATTCAGTACTTC.

This chain joins TRBV7-2 and TRBJ2-7; tentatively, D is TRBD1 or TRBD2 (6 bases each). This CDR3 is 13 amino acids long. V lost 5 bases, J lost 4 bases, and 12 bases lay in between. Per the germline V gene, CDR1 is SGHTA and CDR2 is FQGNSA. CDR3 DNA: TGTGCCAGCAGCGAGGGGGGCCTATACGAGCAGTACTTC. Amino acid sequence: CASSEGGLYEQYF.